The rows below give T cell receptor beta chains drawn from one sample of a study of early T cells in non-severe SARS-CoV-2 infection. TCRdb re-analysed the 5' RACE reads in MiXCR, keeping a single row per CDR3 protein. The sample contains under 55,000 distinct CDR3 sequences, 11% of which appear only once. The sample comprised whole blood. The receptors originated from an adult who was a healthcare worker with PCR-confirmed SARS-CoV-2 infection or an uninfected control (not recorded which). CDR3s include the opening cysteine and the closing phenylalanine or tryptophan. A D gene is named only where the DNA matches it firmly. Clone sizes are given selectively: once, few, many, or a class where the clone is expanded.

size | J | D | V | CDR3 | DNA
few | TRBJ2-5 | NA | TRBV29-1 | CSIRDGQETQYF | TGCAGCATCCGGGACGGCCAAGAGACCCAGTACTTC
many | TRBJ2-7 | NA | TRBV6-2/TRBV6-3 | CASSLSHGYEQYF | TGTGCCAGCAGTCTCTCCCACGGTTACGAGCAGTACTTC
NA | TRBJ2-7 | NA | TRBV29-1 | CSVEQGGYEQYF | TGCAGCGTTGAACAGGGGGGGTACGAGCAGTACTTC
many | TRBJ2-1 | NA | TRBV5-5 | CASSLDSGRQFF | TGTGCCAGCAGCTTGGATTCCGGGAGGCAGTTCTTC
NA | TRBJ1-2 | NA | TRBV9 | CASSGQTIYGYTF | TGTGCCAGCAGCGGACAGACCATCTATGGCTACACCTTC
many | TRBJ1-5 | NA | TRBV18 | CASSPPDRRQPQHF | TGTGCCAGCTCACCACCAGACAGGCGACAGCCCCAGCATTTT
NA | TRBJ2-4 | NA | TRBV6-2/TRBV6-3 | CASSYYPINIQYF | TGTGCCAGCAGTTACTACCCCATAAACATTCAGTACTTC
many | TRBJ2-3 | NA | TRBV11-3 | CASSLSADTQYF | TGTGCCAGCAGCTTAAGTGCCGATACGCAGTATTTT
few | TRBJ2-3 | NA | TRBV6-2/TRBV6-3 | CASSSSSGTDTQYF | TGTGCCAGCAGTTCTTCTAGCGGCACAGATACGCAGTATTTT
few | TRBJ1-6 | NA | TRBV30 | CAWRDTGTPNSPLHF | TGTGCCTGGAGGGACACCGGGACTCCTAATTCACCCCTCCACTTT
NA | TRBJ1-5 | NA | TRBV12-3/TRBV12-4 | CASSLTRPLGRPQHF | TGTGCCAGCAGCCTCACCCGACCGCTAGGGAGGCCCCAGCATTTT
many | TRBJ2-7 | NA | TRBV3-1 | CASSQVEDEQYF | TGTGCCAGCAGCCAAGTCGAGGACGAGCAGTACTTC
many | TRBJ2-7 | NA | TRBV3-1 | CASSQISSFYEQYF | TGTGCCAGCAGCCAAATTTCTAGCTTCTACGAGCAGTACTTC
medium-sized | TRBJ1-1 | NA | TRBV19 | CASSMIENTEAFF | TGTGCCAGTAGTATGATAGAGAACACTGAAGCTTTCTTT
many | TRBJ2-5 | NA | TRBV7-9 | CASSPQETQYF | TGTGCCAGCAGCCCGCAAGAGACCCAGTACTTC
few | TRBJ2-3 | NA | TRBV10-3 | CAISRETDTQYF | TGTGCCATCAGCCGGGAGACAGATACGCAGTATTTT
NA | TRBJ2-2 | NA | TRBV7-2 | CANSLLGHTGELFF | TGTGCCAACAGCTTACTCGGGCACACCGGGGAGCTGTTTTTT
many | TRBJ1-5 | NA | TRBV13 | CASSLGGGTDQPQHF | TGTGCCAGCAGCTTAGGAGGGGGGACCGATCAGCCCCAGCATTTT
few | TRBJ2-2 | TRBD1 | TRBV5-1 | CASSPGQGAGELFF | TGCGCCAGCAGCCCGGGACAGGGGGCCGGGGAGCTGTTTTTT
NA | TRBJ2-5 | NA | TRBV29-1 | CSVGLRSIFQQETQYF | TGCAGCGTTGGTTTGCGTTCTATTTTTCAGCAAGAGACCCAGTACTTC
few | TRBJ2-7 | TRBD2 | TRBV5-6 | CASSPGLVPLEQYF | TGTGCCAGCAGTCCGGGACTAGTTCCTCTCGAGCAGTACTTC
NA | TRBJ1-1 | NA | TRBV2 | CASSTVVNTEAFF | TGTGCCAGCAGTACAGTGGTGAACACTGAAGCTTTCTTT
many | TRBJ2-2 | TRBD1 | TRBV7-2 | CASSRDRANTGELFF | TGTGCCAGCAGCCGAGACAGGGCTAACACCGGGGAGCTGTTTTTT
NA | TRBJ2-1 | NA | TRBV10-3 | CAISESKGLSYNEQFF | TGTGCCATCAGTGAGTCAAAGGGCCTCTCCTACAATGAGCAGTTCTTC
NA | TRBJ1-5 | NA | TRBV12-3/TRBV12-4 | CASSLRGGRGNQPQHF | TGTGCCAGCAGTCTACGAGGAGGAAGGGGCAATCAGCCCCAGCATTTT
few | TRBJ1-1 | TRBD1 | TRBV5-5 | CASSSPDLQGGETEAFF | TGTGCCAGCAGCTCACCCGACCTACAGGGGGGAGAGACTGAAGCTTTCTTT
NA | TRBJ1-2 | TRBD1 | TRBV28 | CASRAGGSYGYTF | TGTGCCAGCAGGGCAGGGGGCAGCTATGGCTACACCTTC
NA | TRBJ2-7 | TRBD1 | TRBV28 | CASSPNPGQGDEQYF | TGTGCCAGCAGCCCAAATCCGGGACAGGGGGACGAGCAGTACTTC
many | TRBJ2-3 | NA | TRBV7-2 | CASSMQTRTDTQYF | TGTGCCAGCAGCATGCAAACCCGCACAGATACGCAGTATTTT
many | TRBJ2-7 | TRBD2 | TRBV6-2/TRBV6-3 | CASGAPGLAYEQYF | TGTGCCAGCGGCGCGCCGGGACTAGCGTACGAGCAGTACTTC
NA | TRBJ2-7 | NA | TRBV9 | CASSVEAGWNYEQYF | TGTGCCAGCAGCGTTGAAGCCGGTTGGAACTACGAGCAGTACTTC
NA | TRBJ2-7 | TRBD1 | TRBV12-3/TRBV12-4 | CASSDSRDRVGEQYF | TGTGCCAGCAGTGATTCCCGGGACAGGGTGGGCGAGCAGTACTTC
many | TRBJ2-3 | TRBD2 | TRBV7-3 | CASSSTSGLADTQYF | TGTGCCAGCAGCTCGACTAGCGGGTTGGCAGATACGCAGTATTTT
many | TRBJ2-7 | NA | TRBV12-3/TRBV12-4 | CASGKGEQYF | TGTGCCAGCGGAAAGGGGGAGCAGTACTTC
NA | TRBJ2-1 | NA | TRBV5-1 | CASSSPQGNEQFF | TGCGCCAGCAGCTCACCACAGGGCAATGAGCAGTTCTTC
many | TRBJ2-6 | NA | TRBV6-2/TRBV6-3 | CASSYGVGANVLTF | TGTGCCAGCAGTTATGGCGTTGGGGCCAACGTCCTGACTTTC
many | TRBJ1-5 | NA | TRBV20-1 | CSATIRGAGKRNQPQHF | TGCAGTGCTACCATACGGGGGGCAGGGAAAAGGAATCAGCCCCAGCATTTT
NA | TRBJ2-2 | NA | TRBV27 | CASSRQQGRSGELFF | TGTGCCAGCAGTCGCCAACAGGGTCGAAGCGGGGAGCTGTTTTTT
few | TRBJ2-1 | TRBD2 | TRBV20-1 | CSAGLGTSGRGSYNEQFF | TGCAGTGCGGGCCTCGGGACTAGCGGGCGGGGGTCCTACAATGAGCAGTTCTTC
once | TRBJ2-7 | TRBD2 | TRBV28 | CASSAGTSGRRAYEQYF | TGTGCCAGCAGTGCCGGGACTAGCGGGAGGAGGGCCTACGAGCAGTACTTC
many | TRBJ1-1 | TRBD1 | TRBV27 | CASSLLGQGFDTEAFF | TGTGCCAGCAGTTTACTAGGACAGGGTTTTGACACTGAAGCTTTCTTT
few | TRBJ2-1 | TRBD2 | TRBV11-2 | CASSPFTGLAVNEQFF | TGTGCCAGCAGCCCCTTTACGGGACTAGCGGTCAATGAGCAGTTCTTC
NA | TRBJ2-3 | TRBD2 | TRBV27 | CASRLAGDTQYF | TGTGCCAGCCGCCTAGCGGGGGATACGCAGTATTTT
few | TRBJ2-5 | NA | TRBV9 | CASSLRGVNQETQYF | TGTGCCAGCAGCCTGAGGGGGGTGAACCAAGAGACCCAGTACTTC
few | TRBJ2-7 | TRBD2 | TRBV12-3/TRBV12-4 | CASSPEPGLAGPNSLYEQYF | TGTGCCAGCAGTCCGGAGCCGGGACTAGCGGGCCCGAACAGTTTATACGAGCAGTACTTC